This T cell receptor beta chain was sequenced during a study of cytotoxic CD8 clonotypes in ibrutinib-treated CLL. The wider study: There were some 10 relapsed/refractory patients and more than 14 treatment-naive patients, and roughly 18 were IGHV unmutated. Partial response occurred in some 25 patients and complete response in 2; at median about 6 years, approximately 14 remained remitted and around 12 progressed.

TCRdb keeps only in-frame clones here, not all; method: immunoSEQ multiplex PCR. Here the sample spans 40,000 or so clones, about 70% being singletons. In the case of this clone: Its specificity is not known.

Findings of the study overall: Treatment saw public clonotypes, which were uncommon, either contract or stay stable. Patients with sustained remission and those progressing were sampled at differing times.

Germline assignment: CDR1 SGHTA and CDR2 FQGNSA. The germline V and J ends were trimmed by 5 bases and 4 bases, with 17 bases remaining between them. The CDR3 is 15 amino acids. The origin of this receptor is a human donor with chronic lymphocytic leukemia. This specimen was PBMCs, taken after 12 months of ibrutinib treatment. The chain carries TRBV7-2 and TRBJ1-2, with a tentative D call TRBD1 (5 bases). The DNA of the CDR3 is TGTGCCAGCAGCCCAGGGCCCTTAAAGGGCTATGGCTACACCTTC. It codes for CASSPGPLKGYGYTF.